Below, one T cell receptor beta chain is given with its context. Then a second PCR, running about 7 to 11 cycles, was carried out with a sample-barcoded 5' primer and a J-beta primer mix. TCRdb reprocessed the 5' RACE reads via MiXCR and lists one record per CDR3 protein. The sample lists 450,000 to 650,000 distinct CDR3 sequences, under 30% occurring once. The sample originates from a study of blood T cells in healthy people across ages. CDR1 is SEHNR, CDR2 FQNEAQ, per germline (reference sequence). The CDR3 consists of 19 residues. V lost 5 bases and J lost 7; bases outside the gene matches: 16. These data were likewise used in another study, on T cells of mothers and their children. According to that study: A few healthy Caucasian mothers gave samples, and so did their six children.

The TCR comes from a boy aged 10-17 years in good health. The material sequenced was blood. The gene calls are TRBV7-9 and TRBJ2-1, with 14 nucleotides matching TRBD2. The CDR3 reads CASSPSGTSGRDPWNEQFF. The DNA of the CDR3 is TGTGCCAGCAGCCCTTCCGGGACTAGCGGGAGAGACCCCTGGAATGAGCAGTTCTTC.